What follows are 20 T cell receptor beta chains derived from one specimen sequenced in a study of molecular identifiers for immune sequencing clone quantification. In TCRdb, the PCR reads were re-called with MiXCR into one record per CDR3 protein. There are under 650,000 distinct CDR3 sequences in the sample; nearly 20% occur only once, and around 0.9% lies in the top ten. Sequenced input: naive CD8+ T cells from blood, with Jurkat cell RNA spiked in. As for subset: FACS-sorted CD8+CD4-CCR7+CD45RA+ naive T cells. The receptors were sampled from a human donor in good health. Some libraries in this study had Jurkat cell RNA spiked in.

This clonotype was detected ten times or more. CDR3 DNA: TGTGCCAGCAGCCGAACAGGGTTCTCTGGAAACACCATATATTTT. It yields the protein CASSRTGFSGNTIYF. The chain is built from TRBV14 and TRBJ1-3, with D tentatively TRBD1 (6 bases). Germline V gene data show CDR1 as SGHDN and CDR2 as FVKESK. The CDR3 consists of 15 residues. Trimming took off 4 bases at V and 0 bases at J, with 10 bases between the two ends. Based on the CDR3 plus reference TRBV14 and TRBJ1-3, the full variable domain is EAGVTQFPSHSVIEKGQTVTLRCDPISGHDNLYWYRRVMGKEIKFLLHFVKESKQDESGMPNNRFLAERTGGTYSTLKVQPAELEDSGVYFCASSRTGFSGNTIYFGEGSWLTVV.

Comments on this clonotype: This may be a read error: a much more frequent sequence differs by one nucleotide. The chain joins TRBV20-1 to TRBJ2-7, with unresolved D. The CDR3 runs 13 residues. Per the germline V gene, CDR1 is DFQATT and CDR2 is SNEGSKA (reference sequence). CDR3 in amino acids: CSADARDENERYF. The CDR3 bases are TGCAGTGCAGACGCTAGGGATGAGAACGAGCGGTACTTC.

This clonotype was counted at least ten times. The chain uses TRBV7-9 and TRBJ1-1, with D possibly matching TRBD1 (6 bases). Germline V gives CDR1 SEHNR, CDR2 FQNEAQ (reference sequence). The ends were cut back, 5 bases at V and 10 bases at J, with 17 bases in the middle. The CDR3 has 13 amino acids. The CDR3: CASSPGVTYRAFF. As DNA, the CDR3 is TGTGCCAGCAGCCCAGGGGTAACGTATAGAGCTTTCTTT.

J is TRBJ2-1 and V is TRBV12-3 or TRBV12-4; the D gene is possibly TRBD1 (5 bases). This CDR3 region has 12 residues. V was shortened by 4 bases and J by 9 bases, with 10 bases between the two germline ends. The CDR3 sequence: CASSSRVGEQFF. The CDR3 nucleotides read TGTGCCAGCAGTTCCAGGGTTGGTGAGCAGTTCTTC.

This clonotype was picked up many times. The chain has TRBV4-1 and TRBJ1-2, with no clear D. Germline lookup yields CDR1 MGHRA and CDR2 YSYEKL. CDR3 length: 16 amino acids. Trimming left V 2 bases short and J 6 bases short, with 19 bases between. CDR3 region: CASSQSTRAANHGYTF. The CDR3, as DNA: TGCGCCAGCAGCCAATCAACCCGAGCAGCCAACCATGGCTACACCTTC.

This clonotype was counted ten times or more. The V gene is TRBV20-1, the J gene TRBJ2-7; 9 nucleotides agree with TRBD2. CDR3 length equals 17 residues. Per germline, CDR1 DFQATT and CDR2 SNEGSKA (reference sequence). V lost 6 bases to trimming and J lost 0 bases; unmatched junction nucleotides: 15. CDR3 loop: CSAASSEREAFSYEQYF. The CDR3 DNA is TGCAGTGCAGCCTCGTCGGAGCGGGAGGCCTTCTCCTACGAGCAGTACTTC.

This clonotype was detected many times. The CDR3 loop reads CASSHVDSYGYTF. The CDR3 region has the DNA TGCGCCAGCAGCCACGTCGACAGCTATGGCTACACCTTC. V gene TRBV4-3 combines with J gene TRBJ1-2, with D possibly TRBD1 on 5 matching bases. The CDR3 totals 13 residues. Trimming removed 3 bases at V and 4 bases at J, with 9 bases between. Germline V lookup: CDR1 LGHNA, CDR2 YSLEER.

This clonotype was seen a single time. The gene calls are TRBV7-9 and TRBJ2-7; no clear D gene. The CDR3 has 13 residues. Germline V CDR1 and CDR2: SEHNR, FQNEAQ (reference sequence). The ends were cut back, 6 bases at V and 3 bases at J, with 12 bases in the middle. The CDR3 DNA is TGTGCCAGCAGTATTTACACAGACTACGAGCAGTACTTC. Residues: CASSIYTDYEQYF. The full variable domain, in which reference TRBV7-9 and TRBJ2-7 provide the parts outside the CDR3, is DTGVSQNPRHKITKRGQNVTFRCDPISEHNRLYWYRQTLGQGPEFLTYFQNEAQLEKSRLLSDRFSAERPKGSFSTLEIQRTEQGDSAMYLCASSIYTDYEQYFGPGTRLTVT.

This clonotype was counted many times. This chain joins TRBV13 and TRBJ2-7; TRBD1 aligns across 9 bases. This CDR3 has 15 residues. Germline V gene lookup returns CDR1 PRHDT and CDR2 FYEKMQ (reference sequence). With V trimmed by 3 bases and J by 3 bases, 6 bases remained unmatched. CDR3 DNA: TGTGCCAGCAGCTTGATGGGACAGGGCGTCTACGAGCAGTACTTC. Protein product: CASSLMGQGVYEQYF.

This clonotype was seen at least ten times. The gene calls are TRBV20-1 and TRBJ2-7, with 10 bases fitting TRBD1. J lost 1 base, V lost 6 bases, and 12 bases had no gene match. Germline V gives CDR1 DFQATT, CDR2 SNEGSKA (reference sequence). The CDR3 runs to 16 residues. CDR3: CSAPPPTGQGSYEQYF. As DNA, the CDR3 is TGCAGTGCCCCCCCTCCCACGGGACAGGGGTCCTACGAGCAGTACTTC.

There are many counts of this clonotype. This chain's CDR3 is CSAKTSGTLNQYF. CDR3 DNA sequence: TGCAGTGCGAAGACTAGCGGGACGTTAAACCAGTACTTC. This rearrangement joins TRBV20-1 to TRBJ2-5, with 11 bases matching TRBD2. Trimming removed 6 bases from V and 10 bases from J; junction bases left unmatched: 10. The CDR3 is 13 amino acids. CDR1 and CDR2 from the germline V gene are DFQATT and SNEGSKA (reference sequence).

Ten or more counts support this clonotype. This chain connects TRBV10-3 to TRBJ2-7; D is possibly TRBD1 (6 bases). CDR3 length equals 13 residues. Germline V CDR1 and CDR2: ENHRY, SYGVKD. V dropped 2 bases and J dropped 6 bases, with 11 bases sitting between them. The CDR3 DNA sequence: TGTGCCATCAGTGAGATCCAGGGGTCCGAGCAGTACTTC. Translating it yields CAISEIQGSEQYF.

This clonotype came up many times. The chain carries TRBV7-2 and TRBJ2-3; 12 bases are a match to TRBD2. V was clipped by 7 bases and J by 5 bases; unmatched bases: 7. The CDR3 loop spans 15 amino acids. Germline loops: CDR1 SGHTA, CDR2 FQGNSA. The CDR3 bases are TGTGCCAGCAAGGGACTAGCGGGTCCGAGAGATACGCAGTATTTT. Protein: CASKGLAGPRDTQYF.

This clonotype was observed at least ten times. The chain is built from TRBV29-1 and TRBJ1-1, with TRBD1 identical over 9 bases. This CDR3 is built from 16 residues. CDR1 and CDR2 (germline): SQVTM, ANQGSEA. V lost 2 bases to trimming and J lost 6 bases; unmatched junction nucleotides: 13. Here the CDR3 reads CSVEMYGTGRNSEAFF. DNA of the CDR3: TGCAGCGTTGAAATGTACGGGACAGGGCGAAACTCTGAAGCTTTCTTT.

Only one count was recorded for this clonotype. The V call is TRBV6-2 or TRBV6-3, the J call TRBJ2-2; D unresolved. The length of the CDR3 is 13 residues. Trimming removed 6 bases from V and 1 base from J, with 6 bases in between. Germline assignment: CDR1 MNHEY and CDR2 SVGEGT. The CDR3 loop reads CASRKGNTGELFF. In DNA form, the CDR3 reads TGTGCCAGCAGGAAGGGGAACACCGGGGAGCTGTTTTTT.

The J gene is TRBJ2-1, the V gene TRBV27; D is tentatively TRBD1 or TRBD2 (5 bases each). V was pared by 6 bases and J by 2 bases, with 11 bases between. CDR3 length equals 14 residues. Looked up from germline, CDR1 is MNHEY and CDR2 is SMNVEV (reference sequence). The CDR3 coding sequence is TGTGCCAGCAGCCGGGGCCCAACCTACAATGAGCAGTTCTTC. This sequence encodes CASSRGPTYNEQFF.

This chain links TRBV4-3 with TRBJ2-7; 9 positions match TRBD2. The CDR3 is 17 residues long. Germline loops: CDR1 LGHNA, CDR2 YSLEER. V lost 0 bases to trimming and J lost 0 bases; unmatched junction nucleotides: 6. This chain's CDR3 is CASSQEGRGRVSYEQYF. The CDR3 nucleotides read TGCGCCAGCAGCCAAGAGGGACGCGGGAGGGTCTCCTACGAGCAGTACTTC.

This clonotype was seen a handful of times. CDR3 amino acids: CASSVGSHNSPLHF. For the CDR3, the DNA is TGTGCCAGCAGCGTAGGGAGTCATAATTCACCCCTCCACTTT. V and J are TRBV9 and TRBJ1-6; D remains unclear. V dropped 0 bases and J dropped 5 bases, with 6 bases sitting between them. The germline gives CDR1 SGDLS, CDR2 YYNGEE. The CDR3 is made up of 14 amino acids. Drawing the rest from reference TRBV9 and TRBJ1-6, the complete variable domain is DSGVTQTPKHLITATGQRVTLRCSPRSGDLSVYWYQQSLDQGLQFLIQYYNGEERAKGNILERFSAQQFPDLHSELNLSSLELGDSALYFCASSVGSHNSPLHFGNGTRLTVT.

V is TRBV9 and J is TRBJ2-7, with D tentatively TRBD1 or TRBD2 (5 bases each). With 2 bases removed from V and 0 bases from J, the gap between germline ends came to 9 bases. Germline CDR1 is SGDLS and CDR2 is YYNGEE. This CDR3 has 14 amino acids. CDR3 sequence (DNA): TGTGCCAGCAGCGTGAGAGGGGACTCCTACGAGCAGTACTTC. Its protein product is CASSVRGDSYEQYF. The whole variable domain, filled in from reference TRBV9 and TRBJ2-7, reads DSGVTQTPKHLITATGQRVTLRCSPRSGDLSVYWYQQSLDQGLQFLIQYYNGEERAKGNILERFSAQQFPDLHSELNLSSLELGDSALYFCASSVRGDSYEQYFGPGTRLTVT.

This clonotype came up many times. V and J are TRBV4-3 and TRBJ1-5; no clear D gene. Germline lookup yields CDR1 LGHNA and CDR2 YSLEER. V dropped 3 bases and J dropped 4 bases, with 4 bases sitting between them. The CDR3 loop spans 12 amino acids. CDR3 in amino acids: CASSQENQPQHF. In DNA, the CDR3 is TGCGCCAGCAGCCAGGAAAATCAGCCCCAGCATTTT.